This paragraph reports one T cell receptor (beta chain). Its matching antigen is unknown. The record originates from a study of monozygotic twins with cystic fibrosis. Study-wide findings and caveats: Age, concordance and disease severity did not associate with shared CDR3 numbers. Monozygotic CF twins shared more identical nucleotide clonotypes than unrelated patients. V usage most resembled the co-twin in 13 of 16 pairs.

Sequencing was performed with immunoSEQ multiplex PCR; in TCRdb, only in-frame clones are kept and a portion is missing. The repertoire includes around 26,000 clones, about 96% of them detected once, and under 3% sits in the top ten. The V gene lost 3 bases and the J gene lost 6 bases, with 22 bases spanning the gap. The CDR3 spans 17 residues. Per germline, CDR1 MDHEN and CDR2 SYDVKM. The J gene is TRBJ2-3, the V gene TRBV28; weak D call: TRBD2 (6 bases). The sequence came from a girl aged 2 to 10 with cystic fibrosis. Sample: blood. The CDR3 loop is CASSFPLGTYDKDTQYF. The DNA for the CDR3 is TGTGCCAGCAGTTTTCCTCTAGGGACTTACGATAAGGATACGCAGTATTTT. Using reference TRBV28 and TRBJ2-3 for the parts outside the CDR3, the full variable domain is DVKVTQSSRYLVKRTGEKVFLECVQDMDHENMFWYRQDPGLGLRLIYFSYDVKMKEKGDIPEGYSVSREKKERFSLILESASTNQTSMYLCASSFPLGTYDKDTQYFGPGTRLTVL.